This TCR beta chain was sequenced during a study of a mutant IDH1 vaccine in newly diagnosed glioma. As for the study in general: Commencement of vaccination occurred 4-6 weeks following radiotherapy alone, or concurrently with temozolomide cycles.

Study-wide results and limits: Across multiple MHC alleles, about 95% of patients had vaccine-induced responses. Seemingly, top peripheral T cell clonotype changes bore no relation to pseudoprogression.

Produced via immunoSEQ multiplex PCR; TCRdb's table is partial and in-frame only. This sample yields 55,000 to 65,000 clones, of which roughly four fifths are seen a single time; around 3.5% belongs to the top ten. Remarks on this clone: Antigen: not known.

This CDR3 has 12 residues. V gave up 6 bases and J gave up 7 bases, with 9 bases separating them. CDR1 KGHSH and CDR2 LQKENI come from the germline V gene. Time point reported: week 11, during vaccination. Vaccine doses each comprised 300 ug of mutant IDH1 20-mer peptide, with topical imiquimod. The V call is TRBV18, the J call TRBJ2-2; D unclear. The source was PBMCs, collected from a glioma patient whose treatment included an IDH1 peptide vaccine. This sequence originates from a young man with glioma. This chain's CDR3 is CASSPRDGELFF. The CDR3 DNA sequence: TGTGCCAGCTCTCCCCGAGACGGGGAGCTGTTTTTT.